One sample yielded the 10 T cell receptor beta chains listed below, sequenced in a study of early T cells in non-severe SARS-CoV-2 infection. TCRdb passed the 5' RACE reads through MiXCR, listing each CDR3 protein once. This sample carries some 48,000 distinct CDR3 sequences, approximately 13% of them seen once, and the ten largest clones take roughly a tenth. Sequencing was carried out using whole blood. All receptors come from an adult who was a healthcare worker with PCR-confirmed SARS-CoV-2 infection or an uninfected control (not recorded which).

CDR3 DNA sequence: TGCAGTGTAGCCCGCTACAATGAGCAGTTCTTC. Protein product: CSVARYNEQFF. The V gene is TRBV20-1, the J gene TRBJ2-1, with D uncertain. CDR3 length equals 11 residues. Germline V CDR1 and CDR2: DFQATT, SNEGSKA (reference sequence). The V and J ends lost 7 bases and 3 bases respectively, with 7 bases between them.

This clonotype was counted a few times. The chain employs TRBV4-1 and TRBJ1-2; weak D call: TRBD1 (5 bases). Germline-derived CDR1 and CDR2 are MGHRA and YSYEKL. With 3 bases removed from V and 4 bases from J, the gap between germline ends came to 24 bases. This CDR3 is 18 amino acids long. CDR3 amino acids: CASSQNTQTGTATYGYTF. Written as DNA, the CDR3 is TGCGCCAGCAGCCAGAACACTCAAACCGGGACCGCTACCTATGGCTACACCTTC.

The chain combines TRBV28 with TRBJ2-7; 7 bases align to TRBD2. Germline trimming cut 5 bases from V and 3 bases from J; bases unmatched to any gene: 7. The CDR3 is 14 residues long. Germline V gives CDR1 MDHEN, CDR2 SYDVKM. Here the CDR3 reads CASSRAGTIYEQYF. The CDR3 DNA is TGTGCCAGCAGTCGAGCGGGAACCATCTACGAGCAGTACTTC.

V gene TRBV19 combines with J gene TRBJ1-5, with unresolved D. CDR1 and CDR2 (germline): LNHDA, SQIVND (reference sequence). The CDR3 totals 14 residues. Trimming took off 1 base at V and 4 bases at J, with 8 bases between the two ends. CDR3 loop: CASSIVGSNQPQHF. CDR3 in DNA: TGTGCCAGTAGTATAGTTGGGTCAAATCAGCCCCAGCATTTT.

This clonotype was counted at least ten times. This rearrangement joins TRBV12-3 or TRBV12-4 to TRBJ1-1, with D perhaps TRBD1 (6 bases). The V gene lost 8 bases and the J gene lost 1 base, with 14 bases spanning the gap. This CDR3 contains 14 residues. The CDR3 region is CASGGGRANTEAFF. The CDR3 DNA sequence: TGTGCCAGCGGGGGGGGCAGGGCGAACACTGAAGCTTTCTTT.

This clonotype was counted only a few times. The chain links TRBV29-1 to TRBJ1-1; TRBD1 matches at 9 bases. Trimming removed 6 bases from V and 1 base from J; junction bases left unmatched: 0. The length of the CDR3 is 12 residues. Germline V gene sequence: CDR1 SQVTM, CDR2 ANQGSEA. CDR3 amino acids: CSVGQGNTEAFF. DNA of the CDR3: TGCAGCGTGGGACAGGGGAACACTGAAGCTTTCTTT.

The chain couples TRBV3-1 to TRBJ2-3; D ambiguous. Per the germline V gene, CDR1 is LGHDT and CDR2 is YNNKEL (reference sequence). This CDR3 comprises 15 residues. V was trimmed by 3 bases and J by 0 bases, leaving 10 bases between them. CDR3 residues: CASSHGSASTDTQYF. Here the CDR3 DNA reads TGTGCCAGCAGCCATGGAAGTGCTAGCACAGATACGCAGTATTTT.

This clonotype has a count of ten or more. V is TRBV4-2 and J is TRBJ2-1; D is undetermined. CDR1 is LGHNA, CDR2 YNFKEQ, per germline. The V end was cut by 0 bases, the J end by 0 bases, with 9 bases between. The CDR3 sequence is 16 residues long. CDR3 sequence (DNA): TGTGCCAGCAGCCAAGAGGGCTCGAGCTCCTACAATGAGCAGTTCTTC. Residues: CASSQEGSSSYNEQFF.

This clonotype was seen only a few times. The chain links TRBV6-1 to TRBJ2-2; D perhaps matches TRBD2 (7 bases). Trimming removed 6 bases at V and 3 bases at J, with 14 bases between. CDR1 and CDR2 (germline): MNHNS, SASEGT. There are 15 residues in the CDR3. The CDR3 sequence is CASSARGGYTGELFF. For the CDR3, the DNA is TGTGCCAGCAGCGCTAGGGGGGGATACACCGGGGAGCTGTTTTTT.

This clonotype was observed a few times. The CDR3 nucleotides read TGTGCCAGCAGCGTAGAGAGCACAGATACGCAGTATTTT. Its protein is CASSVESTDTQYF. J is TRBJ2-3 and V is TRBV9; D gene unclear. Per germline, CDR1 SGDLS and CDR2 YYNGEE. Trimming stripped 0 bases from V and 0 bases from J, with 2 bases between. There are 13 residues in the CDR3.